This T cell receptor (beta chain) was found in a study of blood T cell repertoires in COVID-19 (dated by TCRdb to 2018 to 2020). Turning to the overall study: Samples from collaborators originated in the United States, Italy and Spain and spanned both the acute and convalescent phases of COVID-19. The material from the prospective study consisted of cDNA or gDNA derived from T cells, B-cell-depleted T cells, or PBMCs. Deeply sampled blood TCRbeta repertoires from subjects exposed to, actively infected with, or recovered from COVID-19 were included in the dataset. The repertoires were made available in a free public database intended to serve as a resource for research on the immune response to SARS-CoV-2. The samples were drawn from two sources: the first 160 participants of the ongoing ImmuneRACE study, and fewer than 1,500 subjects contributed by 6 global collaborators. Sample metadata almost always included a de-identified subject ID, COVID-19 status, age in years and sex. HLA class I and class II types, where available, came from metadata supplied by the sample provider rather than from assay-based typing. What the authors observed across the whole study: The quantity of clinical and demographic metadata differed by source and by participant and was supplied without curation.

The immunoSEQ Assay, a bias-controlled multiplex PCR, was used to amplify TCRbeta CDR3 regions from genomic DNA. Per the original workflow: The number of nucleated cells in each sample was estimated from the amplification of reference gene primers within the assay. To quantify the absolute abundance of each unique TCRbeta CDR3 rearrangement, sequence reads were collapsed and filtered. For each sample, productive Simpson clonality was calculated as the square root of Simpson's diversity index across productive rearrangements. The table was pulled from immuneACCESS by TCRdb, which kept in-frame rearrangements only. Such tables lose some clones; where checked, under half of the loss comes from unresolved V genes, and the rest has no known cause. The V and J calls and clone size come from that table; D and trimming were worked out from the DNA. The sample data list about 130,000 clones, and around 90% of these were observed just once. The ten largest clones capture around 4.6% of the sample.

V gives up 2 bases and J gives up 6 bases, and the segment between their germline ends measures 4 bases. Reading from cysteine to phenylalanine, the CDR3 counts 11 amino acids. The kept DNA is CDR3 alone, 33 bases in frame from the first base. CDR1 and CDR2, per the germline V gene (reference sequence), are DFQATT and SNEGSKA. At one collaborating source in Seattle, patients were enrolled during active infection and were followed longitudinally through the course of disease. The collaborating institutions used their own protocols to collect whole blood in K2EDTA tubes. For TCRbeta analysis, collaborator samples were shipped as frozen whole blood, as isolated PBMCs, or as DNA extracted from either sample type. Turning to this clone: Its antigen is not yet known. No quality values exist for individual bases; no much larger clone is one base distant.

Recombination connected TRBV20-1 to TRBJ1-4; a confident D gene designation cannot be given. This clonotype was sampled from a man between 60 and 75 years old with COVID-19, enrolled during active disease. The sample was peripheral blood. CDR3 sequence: CSARRDEKLFF. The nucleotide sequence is TGCAGTGCTAGACGAGATGAAAAACTGTTTTTT.